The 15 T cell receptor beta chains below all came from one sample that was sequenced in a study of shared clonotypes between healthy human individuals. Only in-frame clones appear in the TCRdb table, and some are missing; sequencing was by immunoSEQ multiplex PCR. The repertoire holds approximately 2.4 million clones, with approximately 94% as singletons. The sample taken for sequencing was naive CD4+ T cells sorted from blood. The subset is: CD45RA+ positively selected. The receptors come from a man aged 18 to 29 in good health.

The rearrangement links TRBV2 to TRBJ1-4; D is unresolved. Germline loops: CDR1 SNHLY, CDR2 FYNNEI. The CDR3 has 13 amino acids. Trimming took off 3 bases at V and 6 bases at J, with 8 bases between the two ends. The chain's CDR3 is CASSDWGDEKLFF. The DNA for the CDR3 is TGTGCCAGCAGTGATTGGGGAGATGAAAAACTGTTTTTT.

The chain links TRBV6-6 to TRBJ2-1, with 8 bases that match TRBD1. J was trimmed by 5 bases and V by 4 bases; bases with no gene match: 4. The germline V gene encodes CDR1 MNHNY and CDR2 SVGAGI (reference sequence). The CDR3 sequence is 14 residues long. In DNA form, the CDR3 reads TGTGCCAGCAGTTCGGACAGGGATCACAATGAGCAGTTCTTC. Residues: CASSSDRDHNEQFF.

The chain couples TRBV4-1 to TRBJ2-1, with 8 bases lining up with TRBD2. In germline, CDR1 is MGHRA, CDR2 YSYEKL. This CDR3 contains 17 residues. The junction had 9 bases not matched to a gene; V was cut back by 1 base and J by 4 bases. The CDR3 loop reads CASSQVIAGLIYNEQFF. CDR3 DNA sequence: TGCGCCAGCAGCCAAGTGATAGCGGGGTTGATTTACAATGAGCAGTTCTTC.

CDR3: CSVGGPGANVLTF. The CDR3, as DNA: TGCAGCGTCGGCGGGCCTGGGGCCAACGTCCTGACTTTC. The rearrangement joins TRBV29-1 to TRBJ2-6; the D gene is possibly TRBD2 (5 bases). V lost 6 bases and J 2 bases, leaving 8 bases between the germline ends. This CDR3 is 13 amino acids long. Germline assignment: CDR1 SQVTM and CDR2 ANQGSEA.

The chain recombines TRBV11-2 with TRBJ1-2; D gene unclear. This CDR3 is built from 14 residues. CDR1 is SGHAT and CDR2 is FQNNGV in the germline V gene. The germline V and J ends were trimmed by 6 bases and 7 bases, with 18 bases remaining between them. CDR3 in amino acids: CASSLGRGDGGYTF. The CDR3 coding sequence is TGTGCCAGCAGTCTCGGACGGGGAGATGGTGGCTACACCTTC.

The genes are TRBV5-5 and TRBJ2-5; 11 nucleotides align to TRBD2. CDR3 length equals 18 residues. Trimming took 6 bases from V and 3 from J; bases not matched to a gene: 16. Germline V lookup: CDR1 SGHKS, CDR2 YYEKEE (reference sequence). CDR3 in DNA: TGTGCCAGCATCCCGAACTTGTGGTTAGCGGGAGGGAAAGAGACCCAGTACTTC. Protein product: CASIPNLWLAGGKETQYF. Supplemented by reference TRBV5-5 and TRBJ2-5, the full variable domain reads DAGVTQSPTHLIKTRGQQVTLRCSPISGHKSVSWYQQVLGQGPQFIFQYYEKEERGRGNFPDRFSARQFPNYSSELNVNALLLGDSALYLCASIPNLWLAGGKETQYFGPGTRLLVL.

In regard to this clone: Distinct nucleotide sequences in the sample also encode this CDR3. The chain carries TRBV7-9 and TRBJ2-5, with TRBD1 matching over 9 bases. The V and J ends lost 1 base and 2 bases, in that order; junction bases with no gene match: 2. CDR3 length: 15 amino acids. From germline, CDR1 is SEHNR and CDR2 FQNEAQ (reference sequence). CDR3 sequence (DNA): TGTGCCAGCAGCTTAGGGGACAGGGATCAAGAGACCCAGTACTTC. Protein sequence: CASSLGDRDQETQYF. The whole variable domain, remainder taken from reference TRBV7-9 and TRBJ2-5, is DTGVSQNPRHKITKRGQNVTFRCDPISEHNRLYWYRQTLGQGPEFLTYFQNEAQLEKSRLLSDRFSAERPKGSFSTLEIQRTEQGDSAMYLCASSLGDRDQETQYFGPGTRLLVL.

Written as DNA, the CDR3 is TGTGCCAGCAGCCCACCGGACATTTTCGAGACCCAGTACTTC. Translating gives CASSPPDIFETQYF. The chain links TRBV7-2 to TRBJ2-5; a possible D gene is TRBD1 (5 bases). The germline V and J ends were trimmed by 5 bases and 5 bases, with 15 bases remaining between them. Germline V gene lookup returns CDR1 SGHTA and CDR2 FQGNSA. The CDR3 consists of 14 residues.

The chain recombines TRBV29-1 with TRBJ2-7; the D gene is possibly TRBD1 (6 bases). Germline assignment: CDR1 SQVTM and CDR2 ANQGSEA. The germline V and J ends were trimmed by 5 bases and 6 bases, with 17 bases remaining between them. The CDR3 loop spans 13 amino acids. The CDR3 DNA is TGCAGCGTTTCTAGACAGGCCGCCTCCGAGCAGTACTTC. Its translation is CSVSRQAASEQYF.

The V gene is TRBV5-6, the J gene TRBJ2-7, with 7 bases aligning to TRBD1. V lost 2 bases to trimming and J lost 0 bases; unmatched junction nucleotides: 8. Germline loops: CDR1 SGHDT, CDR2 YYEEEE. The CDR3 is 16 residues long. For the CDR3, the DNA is TGTGCCAGCAGCTTACGACAGGGCCGAAGCTCCTACGAGCAGTACTTC. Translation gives CASSLRQGRSSYEQYF.

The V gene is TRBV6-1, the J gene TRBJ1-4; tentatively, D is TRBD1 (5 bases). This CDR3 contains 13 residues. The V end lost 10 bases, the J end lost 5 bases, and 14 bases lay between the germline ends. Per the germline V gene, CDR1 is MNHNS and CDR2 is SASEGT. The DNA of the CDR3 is TGTGCCACCATCCCCCCAGGGAATGAAAAACTGTTTTTT. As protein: CATIPPGNEKLFF.

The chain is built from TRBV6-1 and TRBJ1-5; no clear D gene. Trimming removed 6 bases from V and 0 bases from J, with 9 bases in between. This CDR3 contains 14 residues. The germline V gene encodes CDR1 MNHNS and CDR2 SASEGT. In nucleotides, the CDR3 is TGTGCCAGCAGCCGGACGGTTAGCAATCAGCCCCAGCATTTT. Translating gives CASSRTVSNQPQHF.

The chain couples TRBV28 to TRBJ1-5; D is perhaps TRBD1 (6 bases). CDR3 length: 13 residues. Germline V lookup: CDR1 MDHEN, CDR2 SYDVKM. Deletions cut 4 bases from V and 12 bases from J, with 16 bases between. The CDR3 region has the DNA TGTGCCAGCAGTTCGATGGACAGCCTGTACCAGCATTTT. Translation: CASSSMDSLYQHF. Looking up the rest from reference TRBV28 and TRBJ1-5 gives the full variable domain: DVKVTQSSRYLVKRTGEKVFLECVQDMDHENMFWYRQDPGLGLRLIYFSYDVKMKEKGDIPEGYSVSREKKERFSLILESASTNQTSMYLCASSSMDSLYQHFGDGTRLSIL.

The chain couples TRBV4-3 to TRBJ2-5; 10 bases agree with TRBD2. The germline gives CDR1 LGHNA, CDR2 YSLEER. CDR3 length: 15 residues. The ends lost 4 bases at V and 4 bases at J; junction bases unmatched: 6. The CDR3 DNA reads TGCGCCAGCAGCCGACGTGGACTAGCGGCAGAGACCCAGTACTTC. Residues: CASSRRGLAAETQYF.

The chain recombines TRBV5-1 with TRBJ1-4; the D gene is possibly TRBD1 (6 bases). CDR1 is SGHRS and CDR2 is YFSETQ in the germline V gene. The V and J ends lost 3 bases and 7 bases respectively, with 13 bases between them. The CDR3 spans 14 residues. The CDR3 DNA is TGCGCCAGCAGCTCACAGGGAGCCGTTGAAAAACTGTTTTTT. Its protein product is CASSSQGAVEKLFF.